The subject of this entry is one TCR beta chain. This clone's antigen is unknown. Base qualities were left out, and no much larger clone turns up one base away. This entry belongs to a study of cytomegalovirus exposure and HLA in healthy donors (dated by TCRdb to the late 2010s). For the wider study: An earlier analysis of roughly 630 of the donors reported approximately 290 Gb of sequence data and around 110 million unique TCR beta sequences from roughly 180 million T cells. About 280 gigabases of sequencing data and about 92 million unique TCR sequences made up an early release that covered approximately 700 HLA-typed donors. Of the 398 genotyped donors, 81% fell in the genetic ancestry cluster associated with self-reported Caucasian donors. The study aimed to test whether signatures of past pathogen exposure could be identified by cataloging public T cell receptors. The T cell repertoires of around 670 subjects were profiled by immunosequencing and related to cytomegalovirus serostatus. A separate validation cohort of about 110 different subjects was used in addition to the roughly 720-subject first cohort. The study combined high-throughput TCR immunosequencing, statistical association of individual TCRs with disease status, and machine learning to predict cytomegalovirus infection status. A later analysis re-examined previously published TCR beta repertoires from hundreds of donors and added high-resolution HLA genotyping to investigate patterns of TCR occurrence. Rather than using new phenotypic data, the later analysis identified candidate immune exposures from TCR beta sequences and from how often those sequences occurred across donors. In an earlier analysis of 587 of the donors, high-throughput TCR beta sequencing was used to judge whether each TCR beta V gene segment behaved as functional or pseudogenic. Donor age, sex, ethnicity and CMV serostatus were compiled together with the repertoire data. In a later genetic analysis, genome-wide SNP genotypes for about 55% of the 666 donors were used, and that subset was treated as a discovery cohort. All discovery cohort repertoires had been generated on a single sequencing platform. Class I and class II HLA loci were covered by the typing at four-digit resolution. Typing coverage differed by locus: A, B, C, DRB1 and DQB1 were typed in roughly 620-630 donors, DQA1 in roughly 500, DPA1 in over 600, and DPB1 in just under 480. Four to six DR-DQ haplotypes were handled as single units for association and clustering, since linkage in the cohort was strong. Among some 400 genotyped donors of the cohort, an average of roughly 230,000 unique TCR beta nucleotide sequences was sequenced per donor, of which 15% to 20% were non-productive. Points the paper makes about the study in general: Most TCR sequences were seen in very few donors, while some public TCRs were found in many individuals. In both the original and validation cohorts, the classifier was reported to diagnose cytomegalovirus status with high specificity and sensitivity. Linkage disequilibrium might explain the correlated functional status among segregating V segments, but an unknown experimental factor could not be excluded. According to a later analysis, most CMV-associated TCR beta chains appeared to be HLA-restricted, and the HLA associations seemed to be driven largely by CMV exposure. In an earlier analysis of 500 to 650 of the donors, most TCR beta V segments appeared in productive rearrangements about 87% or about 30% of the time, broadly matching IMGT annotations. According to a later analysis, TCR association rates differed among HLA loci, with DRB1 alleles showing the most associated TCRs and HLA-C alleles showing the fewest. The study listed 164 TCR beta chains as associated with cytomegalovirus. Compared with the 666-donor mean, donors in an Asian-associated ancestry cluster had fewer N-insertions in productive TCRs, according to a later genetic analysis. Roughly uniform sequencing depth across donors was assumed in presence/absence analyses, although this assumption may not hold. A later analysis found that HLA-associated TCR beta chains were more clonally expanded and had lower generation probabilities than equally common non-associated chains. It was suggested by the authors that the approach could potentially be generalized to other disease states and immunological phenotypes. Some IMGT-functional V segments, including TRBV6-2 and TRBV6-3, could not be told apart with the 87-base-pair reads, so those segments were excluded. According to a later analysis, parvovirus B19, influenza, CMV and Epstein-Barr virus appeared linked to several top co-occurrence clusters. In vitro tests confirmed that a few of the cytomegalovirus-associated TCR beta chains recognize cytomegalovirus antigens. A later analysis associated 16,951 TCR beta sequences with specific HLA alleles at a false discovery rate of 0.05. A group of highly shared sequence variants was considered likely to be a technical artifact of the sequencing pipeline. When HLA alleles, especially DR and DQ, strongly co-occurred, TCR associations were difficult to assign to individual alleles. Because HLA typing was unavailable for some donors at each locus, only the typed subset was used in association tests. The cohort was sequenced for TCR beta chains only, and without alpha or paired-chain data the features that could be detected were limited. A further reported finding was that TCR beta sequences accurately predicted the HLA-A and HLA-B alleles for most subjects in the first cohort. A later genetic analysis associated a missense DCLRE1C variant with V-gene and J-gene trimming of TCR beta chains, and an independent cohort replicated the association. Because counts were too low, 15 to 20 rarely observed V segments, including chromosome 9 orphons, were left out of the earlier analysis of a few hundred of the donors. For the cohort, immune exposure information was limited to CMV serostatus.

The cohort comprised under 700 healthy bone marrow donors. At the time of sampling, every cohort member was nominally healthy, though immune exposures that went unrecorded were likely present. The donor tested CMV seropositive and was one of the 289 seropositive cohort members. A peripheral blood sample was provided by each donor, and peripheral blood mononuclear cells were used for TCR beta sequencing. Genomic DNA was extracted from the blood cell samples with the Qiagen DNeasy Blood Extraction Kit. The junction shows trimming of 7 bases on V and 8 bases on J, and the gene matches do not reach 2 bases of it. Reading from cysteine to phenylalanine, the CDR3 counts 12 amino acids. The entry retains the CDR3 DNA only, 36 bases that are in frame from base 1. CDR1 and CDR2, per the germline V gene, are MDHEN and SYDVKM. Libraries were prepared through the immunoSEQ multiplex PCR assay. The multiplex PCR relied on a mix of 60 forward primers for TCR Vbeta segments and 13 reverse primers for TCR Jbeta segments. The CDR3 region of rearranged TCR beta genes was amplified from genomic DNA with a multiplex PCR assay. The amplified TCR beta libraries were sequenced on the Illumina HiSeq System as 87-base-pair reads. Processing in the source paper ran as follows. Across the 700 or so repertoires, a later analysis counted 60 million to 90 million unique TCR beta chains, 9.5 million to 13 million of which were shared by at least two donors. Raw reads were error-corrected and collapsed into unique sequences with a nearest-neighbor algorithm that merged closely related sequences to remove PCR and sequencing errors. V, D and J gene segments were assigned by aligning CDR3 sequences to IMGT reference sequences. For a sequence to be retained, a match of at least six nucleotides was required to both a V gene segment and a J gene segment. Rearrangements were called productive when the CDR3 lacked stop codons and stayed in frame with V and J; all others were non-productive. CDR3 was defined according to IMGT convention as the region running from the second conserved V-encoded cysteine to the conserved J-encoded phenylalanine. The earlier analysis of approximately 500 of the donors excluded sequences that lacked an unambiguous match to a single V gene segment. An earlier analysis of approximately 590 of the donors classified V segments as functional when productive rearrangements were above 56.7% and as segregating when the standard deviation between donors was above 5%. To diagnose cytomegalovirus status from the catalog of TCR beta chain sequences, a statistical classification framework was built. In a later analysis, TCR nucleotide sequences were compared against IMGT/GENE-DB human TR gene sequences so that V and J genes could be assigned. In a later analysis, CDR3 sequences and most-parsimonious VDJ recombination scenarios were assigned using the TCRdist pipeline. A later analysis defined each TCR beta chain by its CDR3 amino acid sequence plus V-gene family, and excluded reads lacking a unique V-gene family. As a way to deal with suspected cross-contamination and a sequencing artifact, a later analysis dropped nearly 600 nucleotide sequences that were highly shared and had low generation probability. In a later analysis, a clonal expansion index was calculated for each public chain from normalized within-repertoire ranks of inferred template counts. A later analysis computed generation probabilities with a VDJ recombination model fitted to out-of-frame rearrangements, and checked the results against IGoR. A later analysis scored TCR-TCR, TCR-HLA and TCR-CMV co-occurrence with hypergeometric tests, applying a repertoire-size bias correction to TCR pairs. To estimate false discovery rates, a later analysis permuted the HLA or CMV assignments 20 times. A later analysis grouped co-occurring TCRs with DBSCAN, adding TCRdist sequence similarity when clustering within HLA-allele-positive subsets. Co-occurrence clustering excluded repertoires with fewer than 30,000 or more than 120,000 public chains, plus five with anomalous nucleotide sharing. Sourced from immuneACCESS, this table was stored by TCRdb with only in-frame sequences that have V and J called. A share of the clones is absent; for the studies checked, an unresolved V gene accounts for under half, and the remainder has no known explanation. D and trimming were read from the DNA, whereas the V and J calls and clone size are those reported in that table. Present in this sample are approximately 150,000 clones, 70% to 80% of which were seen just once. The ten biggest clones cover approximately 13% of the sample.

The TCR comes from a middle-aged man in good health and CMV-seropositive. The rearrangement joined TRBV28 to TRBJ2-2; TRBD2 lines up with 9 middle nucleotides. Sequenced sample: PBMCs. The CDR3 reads CASIGLAGELFF. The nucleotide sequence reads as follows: TGTGCCAGCATCGGACTAGCGGGGGAGCTGTTTTTT.